These 23 T cell receptor beta chains came from one sample sequenced in a study of early T cells in non-severe SARS-CoV-2 infection. TCRdb re-called the 5' RACE reads through MiXCR, storing one row per CDR3 protein. The data contain fewer than 30,000 distinct CDR3 sequences, more than 3.5% of them singletons. The sequenced sample was whole blood. The receptors were sampled from an adult who was a healthcare worker with PCR-confirmed SARS-CoV-2 infection or an uninfected control (not recorded which).

This clonotype was recorded at least ten times. The chain joins TRBV5-1 to TRBJ2-1; possible D gene TRBD2, 5 bases. Germline V CDR1 and CDR2: SGHRS, YFSETQ. This CDR3 region has 15 residues. V was cut by 1 base and J by 7 bases, with 15 bases left in between. CDR3: CASSLLTGTGNEQFF. As DNA, the CDR3 is TGCGCCAGCAGCTTGCTTACTGGTACGGGGAATGAGCAGTTCTTC.

This clonotype was counted ten times or more. CDR3 loop: CASSSPAGTAREKLFF. The CDR3 nucleotides read TGTGCCAGCAGCTCCCCTGCGGGGACAGCACGGGAAAAACTGTTTTTT. This chain connects TRBV7-9 to TRBJ1-4; TRBD1 matches at 7 bases. The germline gives CDR1 SEHNR, CDR2 FQNEAQ (reference sequence). The length of the CDR3 is 16 residues. V was pared by 4 bases and J by 8 bases, with 13 bases of the junction left unmatched.

In its sample, this clonotype was seen a few times. The chain joins TRBV11-3 to TRBJ2-1; 7 bases fit TRBD1. The V gene's germline CDR1 is SGHNT and CDR2 YENEEA. Trimming at V came to 5 bases and at J to 2 bases, leaving 6 bases not matched to a gene. This CDR3 is built from 15 residues. The CDR3 is CASSPRQGTYNEQFF. For the CDR3, the DNA is TGTGCCAGCAGCCCGAGACAGGGAACCTACAATGAGCAGTTCTTC.

CDR3: CASSLRQGANEQFF. CDR3 coding DNA: TGTGCCAGCAGCTTAAGACAGGGGGCGAATGAGCAGTTCTTC. The rearrangement joins TRBV7-8 to TRBJ2-1; 10 nucleotides agree with TRBD1. This CDR3 has 14 residues. V lost 2 bases, J lost 7 bases, and 2 bases stayed unmatched. Per germline, CDR1 SGHVS and CDR2 FQNEAQ. Supplemented by reference TRBV7-8 and TRBJ2-1, the full variable domain reads GAGVSQSPRYKVAKRGQDVALRCDPISGHVSLFWYQQALGQGPEFLTYFQNEAQLDKSGLPSDRFFAERPEGSVSTLKIQRTQQEDSAVYLCASSLRQGANEQFFGPGTRLTVL.

The chain carries TRBV24-1 and TRBJ2-7, with 10 bases identical to TRBD1. J gave up 5 bases and V 2 bases, and 8 bases lay outside the gene matches. Germline V lookup: CDR1 KGHDR, CDR2 SFDVKD. The CDR3 consists of 16 residues. As DNA, the CDR3 is TGTGCCACCAGTGATTCGAGACAGGGGGCTAAGAACGAGCAGTACTTC. The encoded protein is CATSDSRQGAKNEQYF.

The chain links TRBV7-3 to TRBJ2-2, with 7 bases aligning to TRBD1. Trimming cost V 7 bases and J 2 bases; bases outside gene matches: 7. Germline CDR1 and CDR2: SGHTA and FQGTGA. The CDR3 extends over 15 amino acids. The CDR3: CASIPGQLNTGELFF. The CDR3 DNA is TGTGCCAGCATCCCGGGACAGCTTAACACCGGGGAGCTGTTTTTT.

Ten or more counts support this clonotype. The V call is TRBV13, the J call TRBJ2-1, with a tentative D call TRBD1 (6 bases). This CDR3 comprises 14 residues. V gave up 5 bases and J gave up 6 bases, with 14 bases separating them. CDR1 and CDR2 (germline): PRHDT, FYEKMQ (reference sequence). The CDR3 DNA is TGTGCCAGCAGCGCCGTAGGCAGGGGCAATGAGCAGTTCTTC. Protein product: CASSAVGRGNEQFF.

In its sample, this clonotype was seen many times. The V and J genes are TRBV18 and TRBJ2-5; TRBD2 agrees at 14 bases. CDR3 length: 18 amino acids. Trimming removed 3 bases from V and 2 bases from J; junction bases left unmatched: 8. Germline V lookup: CDR1 KGHSH, CDR2 LQKENI. The CDR3 coding sequence is TGTGCCAGCTCACCTTACTCCGGGACTAGCGGGAGTCAAGAGACCCAGTACTTC. Its protein is CASSPYSGTSGSQETQYF.

This clonotype was seen repeatedly, ten times or more. V usage is TRBV2 and J usage is TRBJ2-1, with 10 bases fitting TRBD2. The CDR3 is 16 amino acids. With V trimmed by 6 bases and J by 0 bases, 5 bases remained unmatched. Germline CDR1 reads SNHLY; CDR2 reads FYNNEI. CDR3 protein: CASRAQREGSYNEQFF. As DNA, the CDR3 is TGTGCCAGCAGGGCTCAGCGGGAGGGCTCCTACAATGAGCAGTTCTTC.

The chain employs TRBV7-6 and TRBJ1-1, with D perhaps TRBD1 (5 bases). This CDR3 is 14 amino acids long. Germline values: CDR1 SGHVS, CDR2 FNYEAQ. V was pared by 3 bases and J by 1 base, with 9 bases between. The CDR3 loop is CASSFMGGNTEAFF. The CDR3 nucleotides read TGTGCCAGCAGCTTCATGGGGGGGAACACTGAAGCTTTCTTT.

This clonotype was found many times. This sequence joins TRBV6-5 and TRBJ2-7; D is perhaps TRBD1 (7 bases). The germline V gene has CDR1 MNHEY and CDR2 SVGAGI. This CDR3 comprises 12 residues. Between the trimmed V and J ends, which lost 6 bases and 6 bases, there was a span of 12 bases. CDR3 coding DNA: TGTGCCAGCAGCTCAGGGGGAGGCGAGCAGTACTTC. This gives the protein CASSSGGGEQYF.

This clonotype was observed a handful of times. The chain links TRBV20-1 to TRBJ2-1; the D gene could be TRBD1 or TRBD2 (5 bases each). In germline, CDR1 is DFQATT, CDR2 SNEGSKA (reference sequence). The germline V and J ends were trimmed by 5 bases and 0 bases, with 11 bases remaining between them. The CDR3 has 14 residues. The CDR3 is CSAGRDGSYNEQFF. The CDR3 DNA follows: TGCAGTGCTGGCCGGGACGGCTCCTACAATGAGCAGTTCTTC.

This clonotype was counted at least ten times. This chain joins TRBV6-5 and TRBJ2-1; 8 bases fit TRBD2. Germline V gene data show CDR1 as MNHEY and CDR2 as SVGAGI. Germline trimming cut 7 bases from V and 9 bases from J; bases unmatched to any gene: 14. The CDR3 has 15 residues. The CDR3 loop reads CASTLTSASWAEQFF. Written as DNA, the CDR3 is TGTGCCAGCACCCTGACTAGCGCCTCTTGGGCTGAGCAGTTCTTC.

The V call is TRBV5-1, the J call TRBJ2-1; D uncertain. The V gene lost 4 bases and the J gene lost 9 bases, with 11 bases spanning the gap. The CDR3 has 12 residues. Germline CDR1 is SGHRS and CDR2 is YFSETQ. CDR3 amino acids: CASSLPGFEQFF. CDR3 bases: TGCGCCAGCAGCCTACCGGGCTTTGAGCAGTTCTTC.

This clonotype has at least ten counts. This chain uses TRBV6-6 with TRBJ2-3; maybe TRBD1 (6 bases). Germline assignment: CDR1 MNHNY and CDR2 SVGAGI (reference sequence). Between the trimmed V and J ends, which lost 8 bases and 2 bases, there was a span of 14 bases. This CDR3 has 14 amino acids. CDR3 loop: CASGQGFLTDTQYF. CDR3 bases: TGTGCCAGCGGGCAGGGGTTCCTCACAGATACGCAGTATTTT.

This clonotype was recorded many times. The chain couples TRBV18 to TRBJ2-7; TRBD2 is a possible D gene (6 bases). The length of the CDR3 is 14 residues. CDR1 is KGHSH and CDR2 is LQKENI in the germline V gene. Trimming pared 1 base from V and 4 bases from J, leaving 11 bases between. CDR3: CASSPQEGTYEQYF. For the CDR3, the DNA is TGTGCCAGCTCACCACAGGAGGGAACTTACGAGCAGTACTTC.

CDR3 nucleotide sequence: TGTGCCAGCAGCTTCGCCGGAGTGGTGGGCGAAAAACTGTTTTTT. Its protein is CASSFAGVVGEKLFF. The chain has TRBV5-5 and TRBJ1-4; no firm D call. This CDR3 contains 15 residues. Germline V gives CDR1 SGHKS, CDR2 YYEKEE (reference sequence). Deletions cut 2 bases from V and 8 bases from J, with 16 bases between. Looking up the rest from reference TRBV5-5 and TRBJ1-4 gives the full variable domain: DAGVTQSPTHLIKTRGQQVTLRCSPISGHKSVSWYQQVLGQGPQFIFQYYEKEERGRGNFPDRFSARQFPNYSSELNVNALLLGDSALYLCASSFAGVVGEKLFFGSGTQLSVL.

In this sample, this clonotype turned up a few times. The gene calls are TRBV7-9 and TRBJ1-5; D possibly corresponds to TRBD1 (6 bases). Germline V gene sequence: CDR1 SEHNR, CDR2 FQNEAQ (reference sequence). The V gene lost 5 bases and the J gene lost 5 bases, with 13 bases spanning the gap. The CDR3 runs to 14 residues. The CDR3 loop is CASSKQTGDQPQHF. For the CDR3, the DNA is TGTGCCAGCAGCAAGCAGACAGGAGATCAGCCCCAGCATTTT.

By its share, this clonotype is medium-sized. The rearrangement links TRBV12-3 or TRBV12-4 to TRBJ1-5; D is perhaps TRBD1 (5 bases). This CDR3 contains 13 residues. The V end lost 8 bases, the J end lost 3 bases, and 11 bases lay between the germline ends. The CDR3 region is CASRDSYNQPQHF. CDR3 DNA sequence: TGTGCCAGCCGCGACAGTTACAATCAGCCCCAGCATTTT.

The chain has TRBV5-5 and TRBJ1-6; D is possibly TRBD1 (6 bases). The CDR3 has 14 residues. Germline V gene data show CDR1 as SGHKS and CDR2 as YYEKEE (reference sequence). Trimming stripped 5 bases from V and 8 bases from J, with 14 bases between. The CDR3: CASSSGALDSPLHF. CDR3 nucleotides: TGTGCCAGCAGTTCAGGGGCTCTGGATTCACCCCTCCACTTT.

In its sample, this clonotype was seen a few times. The rearrangement joins TRBV9 to TRBJ1-4, with TRBD1 matching over 7 bases. This CDR3 has 16 amino acids. CDR1 and CDR2 from the germline V gene are SGDLS and YYNGEE. Losses at the gene ends were 4 bases for V and 0 bases for J; bases not matched to a gene: 6. The CDR3 coding sequence is TGTGCCAGCAGCCCTGGGACAGCAGCAACTAATGAAAAACTGTTTTTT. Translated: CASSPGTAATNEKLFF.

The sample holds many counts of this clonotype. The rearrangement joins TRBV29-1 to TRBJ1-2, with D possibly TRBD1 on 5 matching bases. CDR1 SQVTM and CDR2 ANQGSEA come from the germline V gene. V lost 4 bases and J 4 bases, leaving 13 bases between the germline ends. The CDR3 covers 13 residues. The CDR3 region has the DNA TGCAGCGTTGGATTAGGGGCGGCCTATGGCTACACCTTC. The encoded protein is CSVGLGAAYGYTF.

There are many counts of this clonotype. The chain recombines TRBV19 with TRBJ2-4; D tentatively reads TRBD1 or TRBD2 (6 bases each). The length of the CDR3 is 17 residues. The germline gives CDR1 LNHDA, CDR2 SQIVND (reference sequence). V was cut by 5 bases and J by 0 bases, with 17 bases left in between. CDR3 sequence: CASSPRGGGLAKNIQYF. DNA for the CDR3: TGTGCCAGTAGTCCCCGAGGAGGGGGATTAGCCAAAAACATTCAGTACTTC. Full variable domain (rest looked up from reference TRBV19 and TRBJ2-4): DGGITQSPKYLFRKEGQNVTLSCEQNLNHDAMYWYRQDPGQGLRLIYYSQIVNDFQKGDIAEGYSVSREKKESFPLTVTSAQKNPTAFYLCASSPRGGGLAKNIQYFGAGTRLSVL.